The clone carrying this TCR beta chain occurred a few times. What it binds is unknown. This entry comes from a study of vaccination effects on CD4 cells after COVID-19. Broader study findings: Convalescent patients were few in the study, and early post-infection timepoints were absent. Infection- and vaccine-induced clones contracted markedly late after vaccination.

Clones were read by immunoSEQ multiplex PCR, and TCRdb kept only the in-frame ones, dropping some. The sample consists of 20,000 to 30,000 clones, approximately 70% of them appearing once. Trimming removed 5 bases from V and 1 base from J, with 17 bases in between. There are 16 residues in the CDR3. Germline assignment: CDR1 SGHVS and CDR2 FQNEAQ. Prior to sequencing, the ViraFEST assay stimulated PBMC with viral peptide pools, which expanded the antigen-specific CD4+ T cells. CD4+ T cells were isolated after roughly nine days of culture. Vaccination of participants consisted of two doses of either the BNT162b2 or mRNA-1273 vaccine. Every well housed around 2.1 million PBMC, which grew in culture alongside around 10 IU/ml IL-2 and around 9.4 ug/ml peptides. IL-2 medium took the place of half the medium on both days 3 and 7.

This sample comprised CD4+ T cells from PBMCs cultured with SARS-CoV-2 spike peptides, obtained after COVID-19 vaccination. This receptor was obtained from a human donor who received a COVID-19 vaccine. The chain links TRBV7-8 to TRBJ2-5; D tentatively reads TRBD1 or TRBD2 (5 bases each). CDR3 coding DNA: TGTGCCAGCAGCCCACAGAGCGGCAGGGTCCAAGAGACCCAGTACTTC. This sequence encodes CASSPQSGRVQETQYF.